A single sample is the source of the 5 T cell receptor beta chains below, sequenced in a study of blood T cell repertoires in COVID-19. Data came from immunoSEQ multiplex PCR; TCRdb stores just in-frame clones and leaves some out. Of 250,000 to 350,000 clones listed, 80% to 90% are singletons. Sequencing input: PBMCs or T cells enriched from blood (not recorded which). All receptors derive from a young woman who had recovered from COVID-19.

The chain recombines TRBV4-1 with TRBJ2-5; TRBD2 might be the D (6 bases). The CDR3 runs 15 residues. Germline V CDR1 and CDR2: MGHRA, YSYEKL. With 4 bases removed from V and 0 bases from J, the gap between germline ends came to 12 bases. CDR3 loop: CASSLGDSNQETQYF. CDR3 sequence (DNA): TGCGCCAGCAGCCTGGGGGACTCCAACCAAGAGACCCAGTACTTC.

The chain couples TRBV5-6 to TRBJ2-2; TRBD2 is a possible D gene (5 bases). CDR3 length equals 17 residues. CDR1 is SGHDT and CDR2 is YYEEEE in the germline V gene. V lost 4 bases and J 2 bases, leaving 18 bases between the germline ends. The CDR3 reads CASSPYGVTSNTGELFF. The CDR3 DNA is TGTGCCAGCAGCCCGTACGGGGTTACCTCAAACACCGGGGAGCTGTTTTTT.

The chain combines TRBV18 with TRBJ1-1; 8 bases line up with TRBD1. Germline CDR1 reads KGHSH; CDR2 reads LQKENI. V shed 2 bases, J shed 1 base, and the junction held 9 bases outside the gene matches. The CDR3 runs 17 residues. In DNA, the CDR3 is TGTGCCAGCTCACCATTAGGACAGGGTGGTAGGAACACTGAAGCTTTCTTT. Residues: CASSPLGQGGRNTEAFF. Based on the CDR3 plus reference TRBV18 and TRBJ1-1, the full variable domain is NAGVMQNPRHLVRRRGQEARLRCSPMKGHSHVYWYRQLPEEGLKFMVYLQKENIIDESGMPKERFSAEFPKEGPSILRIQQVVRGDSAAYFCASSPLGQGGRNTEAFFGQGTRLTVV.

The chain employs TRBV4-2 and TRBJ1-1; D remains ambiguous. Germline lookup yields CDR1 LGHNA and CDR2 YNFKEQ. V lost 0 bases to trimming and J lost 0 bases, with 8 bases between them. The CDR3 length is 15 residues. In nucleotides, the CDR3 is TGTGCCAGCAGCCAAGATCCAGTTATGAACACTGAAGCTTTCTTT. It yields the protein CASSQDPVMNTEAFF.

The V call is TRBV7-7, the J call TRBJ2-1; 7 nucleotides agree with TRBD1. Per germline, CDR1 SSHAT and CDR2 FNYEAQ (reference sequence). The CDR3 contains 15 residues. Unmatched junction bases numbered 7, after V lost 3 bases and J lost 5 bases. The chain's CDR3 is CASSLGQGVNNEQFF. CDR3 nucleotide sequence: TGTGCCAGCAGCTTGGGGCAGGGGGTTAACAATGAGCAGTTCTTC.